This T cell receptor beta chain was documented in a study of tumor-infiltrating lymphocytes in localized non-small cell lung cancer. Study summary: The cohort mixed smokers and never-smokers, several histologies, and some post-neoadjuvant-chemotherapy samples. Each patient gave resected tumor and non-adjacent uninvolved lung tissue. General study results and limits: TCR sequencing covered a subset of patients with enough tissue.

The protocol was immunoSEQ multiplex PCR, while the TCRdb copy is restricted to in-frame clones and leaves out a portion. The sample lists about 14,000 clones; about 70% were seen once. The germline V and J ends were trimmed by 4 bases and 0 bases, with 7 bases remaining between them. This CDR3 comprises 13 residues. The germline CDR1 and CDR2 sequences are SGHTA and FQGNSA. This clone has a handful of counts. What it binds is not known. Sequenced: lung tumor tissue. The gene calls are TRBV7-2 and TRBJ2-7; the D call may be TRBD1 or TRBD2 (6 bases each). The receptor was isolated from a human donor with non-small cell lung cancer. Written as DNA, the CDR3 is TGTGCCAGCAGCTCGGGGGCCTCCTACGAGCAGTACTTC. Translating gives CASSSGASYEQYF.